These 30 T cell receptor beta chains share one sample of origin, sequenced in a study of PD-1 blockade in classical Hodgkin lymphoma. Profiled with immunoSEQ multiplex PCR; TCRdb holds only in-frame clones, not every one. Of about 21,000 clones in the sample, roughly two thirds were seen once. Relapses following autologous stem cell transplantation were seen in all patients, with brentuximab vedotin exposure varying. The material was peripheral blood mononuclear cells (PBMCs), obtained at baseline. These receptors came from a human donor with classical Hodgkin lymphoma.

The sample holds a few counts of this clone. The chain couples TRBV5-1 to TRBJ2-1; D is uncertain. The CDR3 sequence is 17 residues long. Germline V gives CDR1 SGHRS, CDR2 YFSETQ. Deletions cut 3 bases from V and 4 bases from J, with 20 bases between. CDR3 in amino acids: CASSWNIGRQVYNEQFF. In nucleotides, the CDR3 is TGCGCCAGCAGCTGGAACATTGGACGGCAAGTTTACAATGAGCAGTTCTTC.

As DNA, the CDR3 is TGTGCCAGCAGCGTAGACGGGGGCCTAAACCAAGAGACCCAGTACTTC. Protein product: CASSVDGGLNQETQYF. This sequence joins TRBV9 and TRBJ2-5; D assignment may be TRBD1 or TRBD2 (6 bases each). Germline lookup yields CDR1 SGDLS and CDR2 YYNGEE. The CDR3 has 16 amino acids. Trimming removed 0 bases from V and 0 bases from J, with 12 bases in between.

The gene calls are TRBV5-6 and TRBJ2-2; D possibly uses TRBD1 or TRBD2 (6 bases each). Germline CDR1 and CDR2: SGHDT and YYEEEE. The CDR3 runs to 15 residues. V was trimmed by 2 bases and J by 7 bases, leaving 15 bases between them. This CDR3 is CASSFTGARGGELFF. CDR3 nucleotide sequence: TGTGCCAGCAGCTTTACGGGGGCCCGGGGCGGGGAGCTGTTTTTT.

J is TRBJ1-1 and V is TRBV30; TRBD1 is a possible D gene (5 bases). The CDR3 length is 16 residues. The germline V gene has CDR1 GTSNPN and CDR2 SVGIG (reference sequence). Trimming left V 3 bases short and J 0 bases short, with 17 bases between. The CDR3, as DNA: TGTGCCTGGAGCGGAGGAGGGGTTCGCATGAACACTGAAGCTTTCTTT. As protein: CAWSGGGVRMNTEAFF.

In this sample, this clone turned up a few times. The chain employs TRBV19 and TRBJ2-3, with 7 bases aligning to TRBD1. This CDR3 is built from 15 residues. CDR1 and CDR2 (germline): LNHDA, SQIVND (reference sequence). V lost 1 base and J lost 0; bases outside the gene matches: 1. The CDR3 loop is CASSIGDSSTDTQYF. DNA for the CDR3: TGTGCCAGTAGTATAGGGGACAGTAGCACAGATACGCAGTATTTT.

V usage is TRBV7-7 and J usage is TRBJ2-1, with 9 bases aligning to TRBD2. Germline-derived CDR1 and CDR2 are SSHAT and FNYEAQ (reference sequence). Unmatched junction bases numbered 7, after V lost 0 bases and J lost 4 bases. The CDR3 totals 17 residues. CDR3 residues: CASSLAGGLARYNEQFF. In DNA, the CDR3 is TGTGCCAGCAGCTTAGCGGGAGGACTAGCGAGGTACAATGAGCAGTTCTTC.

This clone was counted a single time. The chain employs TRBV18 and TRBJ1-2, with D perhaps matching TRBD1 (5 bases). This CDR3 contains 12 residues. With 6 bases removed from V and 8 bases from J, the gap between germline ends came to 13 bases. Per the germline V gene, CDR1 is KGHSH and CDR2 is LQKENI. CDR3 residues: CASSRGVRGYTF. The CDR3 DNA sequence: TGTGCCAGCTCTCGAGGGGTGAGGGGCTACACCTTC.

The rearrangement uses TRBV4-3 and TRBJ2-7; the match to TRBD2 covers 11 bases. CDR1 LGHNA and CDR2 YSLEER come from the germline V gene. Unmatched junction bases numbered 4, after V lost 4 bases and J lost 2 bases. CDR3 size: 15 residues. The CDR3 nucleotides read TGCGCCAGCAGCCGGGGACTAGCGGCTACCTACGAGCAGTACTTC. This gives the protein CASSRGLAATYEQYF.

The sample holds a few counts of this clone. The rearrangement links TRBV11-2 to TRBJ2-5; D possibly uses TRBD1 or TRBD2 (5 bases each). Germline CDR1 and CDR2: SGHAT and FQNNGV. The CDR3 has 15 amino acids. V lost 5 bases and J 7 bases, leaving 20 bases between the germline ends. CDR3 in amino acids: CASSPYSGPQVTQYF. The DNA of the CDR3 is TGTGCCAGCAGCCCCTACTCGGGGCCGCAGGTGACCCAGTACTTC.

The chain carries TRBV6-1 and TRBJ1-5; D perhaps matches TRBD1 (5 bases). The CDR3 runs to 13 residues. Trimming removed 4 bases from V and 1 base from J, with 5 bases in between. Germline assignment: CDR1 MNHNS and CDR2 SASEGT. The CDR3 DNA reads TGTGCCAGCAGTGGACAGAGCAATCAGCCCCAGCATTTT. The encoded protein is CASSGQSNQPQHF.

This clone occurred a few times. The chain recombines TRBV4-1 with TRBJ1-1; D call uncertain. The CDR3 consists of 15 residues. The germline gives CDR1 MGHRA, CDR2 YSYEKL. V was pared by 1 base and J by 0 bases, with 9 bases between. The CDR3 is CASSQGPQLNTEAFF. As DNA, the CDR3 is TGCGCCAGCAGCCAAGGCCCACAATTGAACACTGAAGCTTTCTTT.

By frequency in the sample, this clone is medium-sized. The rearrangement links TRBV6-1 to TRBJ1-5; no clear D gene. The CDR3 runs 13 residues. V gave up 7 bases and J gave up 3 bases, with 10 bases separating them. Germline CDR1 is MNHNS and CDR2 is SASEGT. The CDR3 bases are TGTGCCAGCACAGCCCGGCTCAATCAGCCCCAGCATTTT. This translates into CASTARLNQPQHF.

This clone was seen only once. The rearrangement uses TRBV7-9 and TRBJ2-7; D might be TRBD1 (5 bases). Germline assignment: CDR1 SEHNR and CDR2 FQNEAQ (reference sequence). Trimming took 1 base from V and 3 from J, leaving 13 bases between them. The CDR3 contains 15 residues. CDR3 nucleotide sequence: TGTGCCAGCAGCTTAGACCGACAGCCCTACTACGAGCAGTACTTC. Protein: CASSLDRQPYYEQYF.

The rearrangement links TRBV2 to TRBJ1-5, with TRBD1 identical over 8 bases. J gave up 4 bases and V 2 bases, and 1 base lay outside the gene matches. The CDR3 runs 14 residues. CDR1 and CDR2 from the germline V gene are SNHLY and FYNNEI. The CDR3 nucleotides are TGTGCCAGCAGTGAAAGGGACAGGAATCAGCCCCAGCATTTT. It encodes CASSERDRNQPQHF. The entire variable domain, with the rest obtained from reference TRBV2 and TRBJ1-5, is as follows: EPEVTQTPSHQVTQMGQEVILRCVPISNHLYFYWYRQILGQKVEFLVSFYNNEISEKSEIFDDQFSVERPDGSNFTLKIRSTKLEDSAMYFCASSERDRNQPQHFGDGTRLSIL.

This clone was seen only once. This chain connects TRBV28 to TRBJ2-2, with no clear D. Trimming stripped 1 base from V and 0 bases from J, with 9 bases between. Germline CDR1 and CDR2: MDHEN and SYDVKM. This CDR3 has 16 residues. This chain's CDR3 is CASSLSRLPNTGELFF. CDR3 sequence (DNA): TGTGCCAGCAGTTTATCACGGCTTCCGAACACCGGGGAGCTGTTTTTT.

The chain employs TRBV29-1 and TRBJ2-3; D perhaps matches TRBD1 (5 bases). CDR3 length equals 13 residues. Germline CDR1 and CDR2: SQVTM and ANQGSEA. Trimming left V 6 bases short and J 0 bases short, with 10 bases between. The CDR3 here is CSVGPDSTDTQYF. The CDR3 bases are TGCAGCGTGGGGCCGGATAGCACAGATACGCAGTATTTT.

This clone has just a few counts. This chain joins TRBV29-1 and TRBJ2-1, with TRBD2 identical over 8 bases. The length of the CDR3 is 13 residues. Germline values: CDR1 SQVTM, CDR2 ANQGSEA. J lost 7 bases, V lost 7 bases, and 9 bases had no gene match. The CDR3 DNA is TGCAGCGCCTGTCAGCCGGGGGGGAATGAGCAGTTCTTC. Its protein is CSACQPGGNEQFF.

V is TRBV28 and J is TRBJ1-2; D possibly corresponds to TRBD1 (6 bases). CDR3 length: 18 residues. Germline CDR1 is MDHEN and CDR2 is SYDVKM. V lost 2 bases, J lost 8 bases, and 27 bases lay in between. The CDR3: CASSLESAGALSVRGYTF. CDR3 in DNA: TGTGCCAGCAGTTTAGAATCGGCAGGGGCCCTTTCGGTGCGCGGCTACACCTTC.

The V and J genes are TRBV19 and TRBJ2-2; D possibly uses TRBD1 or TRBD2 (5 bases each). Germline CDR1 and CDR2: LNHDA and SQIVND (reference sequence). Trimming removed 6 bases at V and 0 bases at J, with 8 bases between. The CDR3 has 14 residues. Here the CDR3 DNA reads TGTGCCAGTAGCGGGACGACGAACACCGGGGAGCTGTTTTTT. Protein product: CASSGTTNTGELFF.

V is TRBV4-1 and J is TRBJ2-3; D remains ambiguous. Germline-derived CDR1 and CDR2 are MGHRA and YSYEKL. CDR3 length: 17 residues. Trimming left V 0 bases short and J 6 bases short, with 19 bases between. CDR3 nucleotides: TGCGCCAGCAGCCAAGATAGGCACGGATTCCTGACGGATACGCAGTATTTT. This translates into CASSQDRHGFLTDTQYF.

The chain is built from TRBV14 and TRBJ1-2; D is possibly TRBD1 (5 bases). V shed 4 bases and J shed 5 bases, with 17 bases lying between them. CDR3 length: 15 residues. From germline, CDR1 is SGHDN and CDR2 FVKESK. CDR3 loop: CASSPPGTGVYGYTF. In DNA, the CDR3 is TGTGCCAGCAGCCCACCCGGGACGGGGGTTTATGGCTACACCTTC.

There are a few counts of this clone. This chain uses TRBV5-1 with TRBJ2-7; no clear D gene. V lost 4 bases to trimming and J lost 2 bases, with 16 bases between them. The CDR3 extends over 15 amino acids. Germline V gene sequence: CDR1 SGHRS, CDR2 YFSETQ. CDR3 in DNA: TGCGCCAGCAGCCCCGACACAACGCCTACCTACGAGCAGTACTTC. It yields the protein CASSPDTTPTYEQYF.

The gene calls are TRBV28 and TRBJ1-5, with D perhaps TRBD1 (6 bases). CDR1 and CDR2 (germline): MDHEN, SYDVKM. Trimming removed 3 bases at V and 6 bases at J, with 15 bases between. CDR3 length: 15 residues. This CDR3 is CASSFSRGLAQPQHF. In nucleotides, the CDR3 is TGTGCCAGCAGTTTTTCAAGGGGGTTGGCTCAGCCCCAGCATTTT.

The CDR3: CASSLDLLYEQYF. In DNA form, the CDR3 reads TGTGCCAGCAGCTTAGATCTTCTATACGAGCAGTACTTC. The rearrangement uses TRBV7-2 and TRBJ2-7, with D uncertain. The germline V gene encodes CDR1 SGHTA and CDR2 FQGNSA. The CDR3 consists of 13 residues. V dropped 1 base and J dropped 4 bases, with 8 bases sitting between them.

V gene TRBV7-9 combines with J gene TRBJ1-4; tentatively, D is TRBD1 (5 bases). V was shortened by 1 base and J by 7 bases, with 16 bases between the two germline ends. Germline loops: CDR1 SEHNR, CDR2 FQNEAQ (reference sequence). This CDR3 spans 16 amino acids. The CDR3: CASSLDGAVVAEKLFF. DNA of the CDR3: TGTGCCAGCAGCTTAGATGGGGCGGTGGTTGCTGAAAAACTGTTTTTT. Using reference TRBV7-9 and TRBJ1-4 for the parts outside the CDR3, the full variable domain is DTGVSQNPRHKITKRGQNVTFRCDPISEHNRLYWYRQTLGQGPEFLTYFQNEAQLEKSRLLSDRFSAERPKGSFSTLEIQRTEQGDSAMYLCASSLDGAVVAEKLFFGSGTQLSVL.

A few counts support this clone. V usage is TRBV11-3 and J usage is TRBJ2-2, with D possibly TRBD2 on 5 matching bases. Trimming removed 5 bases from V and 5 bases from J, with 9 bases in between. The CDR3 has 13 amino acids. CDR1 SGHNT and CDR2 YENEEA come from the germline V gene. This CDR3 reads CASSAGVTGELFF. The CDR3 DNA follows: TGTGCCAGCAGCGCCGGGGTAACCGGGGAGCTGTTTTTT.

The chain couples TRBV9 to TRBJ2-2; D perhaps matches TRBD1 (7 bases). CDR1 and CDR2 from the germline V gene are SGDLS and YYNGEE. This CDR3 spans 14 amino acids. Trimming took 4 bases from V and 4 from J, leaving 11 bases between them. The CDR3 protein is CASSPGGFTGELFF. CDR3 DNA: TGTGCCAGCAGCCCAGGGGGGTTCACCGGGGAGCTGTTTTTT.

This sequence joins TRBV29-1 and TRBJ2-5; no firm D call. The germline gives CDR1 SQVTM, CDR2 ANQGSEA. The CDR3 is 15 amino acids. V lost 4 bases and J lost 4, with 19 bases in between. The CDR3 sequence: CSVGKARQWGETQYF. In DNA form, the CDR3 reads TGCAGCGTTGGTAAGGCCCGGCAATGGGGAGAGACCCAGTACTTC.

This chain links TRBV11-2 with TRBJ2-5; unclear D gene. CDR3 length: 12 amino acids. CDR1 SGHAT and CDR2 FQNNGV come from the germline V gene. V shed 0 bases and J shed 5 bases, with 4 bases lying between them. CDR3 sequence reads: CASSLDWETQYF. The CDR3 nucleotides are TGTGCCAGCAGCTTAGACTGGGAGACCCAGTACTTC.

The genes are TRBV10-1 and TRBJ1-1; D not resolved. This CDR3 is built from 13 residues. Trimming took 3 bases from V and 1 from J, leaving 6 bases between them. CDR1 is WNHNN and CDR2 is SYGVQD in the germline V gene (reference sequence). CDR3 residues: CASSERPNTEAFF. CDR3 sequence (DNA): TGCGCCAGCAGTGAAAGGCCGAACACTGAAGCTTTCTTT.